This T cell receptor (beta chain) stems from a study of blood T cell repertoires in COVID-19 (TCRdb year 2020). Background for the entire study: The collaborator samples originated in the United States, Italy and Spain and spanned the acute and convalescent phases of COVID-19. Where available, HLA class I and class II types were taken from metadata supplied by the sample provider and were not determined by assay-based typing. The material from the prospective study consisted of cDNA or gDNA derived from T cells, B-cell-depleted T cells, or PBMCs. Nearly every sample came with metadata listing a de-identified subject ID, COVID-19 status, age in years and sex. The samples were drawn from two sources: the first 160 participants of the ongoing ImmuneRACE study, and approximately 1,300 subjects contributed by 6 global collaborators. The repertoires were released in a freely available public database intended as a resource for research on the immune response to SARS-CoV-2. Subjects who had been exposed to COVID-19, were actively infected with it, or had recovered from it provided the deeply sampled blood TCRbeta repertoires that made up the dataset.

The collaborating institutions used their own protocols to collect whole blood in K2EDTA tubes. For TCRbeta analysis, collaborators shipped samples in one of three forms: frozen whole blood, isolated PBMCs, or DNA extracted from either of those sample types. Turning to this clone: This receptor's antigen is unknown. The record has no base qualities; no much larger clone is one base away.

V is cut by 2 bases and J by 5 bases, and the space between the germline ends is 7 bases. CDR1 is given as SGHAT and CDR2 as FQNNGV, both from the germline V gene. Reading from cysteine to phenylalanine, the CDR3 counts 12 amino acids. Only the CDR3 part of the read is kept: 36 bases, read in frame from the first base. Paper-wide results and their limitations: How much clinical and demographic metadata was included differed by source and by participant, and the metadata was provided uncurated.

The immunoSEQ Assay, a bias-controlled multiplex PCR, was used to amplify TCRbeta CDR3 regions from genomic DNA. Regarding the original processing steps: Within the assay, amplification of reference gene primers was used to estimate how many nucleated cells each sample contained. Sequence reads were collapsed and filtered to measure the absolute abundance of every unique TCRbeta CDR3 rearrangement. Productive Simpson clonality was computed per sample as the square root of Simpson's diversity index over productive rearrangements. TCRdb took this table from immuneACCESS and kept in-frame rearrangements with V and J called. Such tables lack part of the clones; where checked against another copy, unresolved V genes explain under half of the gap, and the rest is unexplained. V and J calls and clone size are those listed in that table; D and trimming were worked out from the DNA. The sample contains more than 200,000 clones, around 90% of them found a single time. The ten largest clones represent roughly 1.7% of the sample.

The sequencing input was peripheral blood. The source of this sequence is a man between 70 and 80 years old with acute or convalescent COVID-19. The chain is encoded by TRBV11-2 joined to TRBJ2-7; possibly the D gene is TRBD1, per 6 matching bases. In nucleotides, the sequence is TGTGCCAGCAGCTTACAGGGGAACGAGCAGTACTTC. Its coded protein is CASSLQGNEQYF.